The 12 T cell receptor beta chains below come from one sample, sequenced in a study of blood T cell repertoires in COVID-19. TCRdb's table, derived via immunoSEQ multiplex PCR, lists solely in-frame clones and lacks some. Here the sample spans about 59,000 clones, around 79% being singletons. The sequenced sample was peripheral blood. Every receptor here comes from a human donor in a cohort sampled during active COVID-19.

This clone was seen more than once but under ten times. The genes are TRBV30 and TRBJ1-5, with D perhaps matching TRBD1 (5 bases). Germline V gene sequence: CDR1 GTSNPN, CDR2 SVGIG (reference sequence). V gave up 2 bases and J gave up 2 bases, with 10 bases separating them. This CDR3 has 14 amino acids. The CDR3 spells CAWSRGEGNQPQHF. In nucleotides, the CDR3 is TGTGCCTGGAGTAGGGGCGAGGGCAATCAGCCCCAGCATTTT.

The chain has TRBV7-6 and TRBJ2-5, with TRBD2 matching over 8 bases. The CDR3 length is 17 residues. The V gene's germline CDR1 is SGHVS and CDR2 FNYEAQ. With V trimmed by 1 base and J by 3 bases, 10 bases remained unmatched. CDR3 bases: TGTGCCAGCAGCTTAGTGGCACCGGGAGGGGGAAAAGAGACCCAGTACTTC. Translation gives CASSLVAPGGGKETQYF.

The chain has TRBV25-1 and TRBJ1-4; D is uncertain. The CDR3 consists of 16 residues. Trimming stripped 8 bases from V and 6 bases from J, with 22 bases between. CDR1 is MGHDK and CDR2 is SYGVNS in the germline V gene. CDR3 region: CASPKEAGGMDEKLFF. Written as DNA, the CDR3 is TGTGCCAGCCCTAAGGAGGCGGGAGGGATGGATGAAAAACTGTTTTTT. Using reference TRBV25-1 and TRBJ1-4 for the parts outside the CDR3, the full variable domain is EADIYQTPRYLVIGTGKKITLECSQTMGHDKMYWYQQDPGMELHLIHYSYGVNSTEKGDLSSESTVSRIRTEHFPLTLESARPSHTSQYLCASPKEAGGMDEKLFFGSGTQLSVL.

The CDR3 here is CASTRQGGNEKLFF. CDR3 sequence (DNA): TGTGCCAGCACGCGACAGGGGGGTAATGAAAAACTGTTTTTT. The genes are TRBV2 and TRBJ1-4; TRBD1 matches 9 bases. The CDR3 spans 14 residues. Germline loops: CDR1 SNHLY, CDR2 FYNNEI. J lost 4 bases, V lost 7 bases, and 4 bases had no gene match.

This sequence joins TRBV7-2 and TRBJ2-3; possibly TRBD2 for D (5 bases). Trimming removed 5 bases at V and 5 bases at J, with 14 bases between. CDR3 length equals 14 residues. The germline CDR1 and CDR2 sequences are SGHTA and FQGNSA. CDR3 protein: CASSLGLAVDTQYF. In nucleotides, the CDR3 is TGTGCCAGCAGCCTAGGACTTGCAGTAGATACGCAGTATTTT.

The table lists this clone with a few counts. The rearrangement links TRBV11-2 to TRBJ2-3; D is perhaps TRBD1 (5 bases). This CDR3 spans 16 amino acids. Trimming shortened V by 2 bases and J by 0 bases, and 12 bases separated the two germline ends. CDR1 is SGHAT and CDR2 is FQNNGV in the germline V gene. The CDR3 protein is CASSLWGKGSTDTQYF. CDR3 nucleotide sequence: TGTGCCAGCAGCTTATGGGGCAAAGGCAGCACAGATACGCAGTATTTT. Full variable domain (missing parts from reference TRBV11-2 and TRBJ2-3): EAGVAQSPRYKIIEKRQSVAFWCNPISGHATLYWYQQILGQGPKLLIQFQNNGVVDDSQLPKDRFSAERLKGVDSTLKIQPAKLEDSAVYLCASSLWGKGSTDTQYFGPGTRLTVL.

V is TRBV4-3 and J is TRBJ2-2; 9 bases align to TRBD2. Germline V gene sequence: CDR1 LGHNA, CDR2 YSLEER. V was clipped by 4 bases and J by 6 bases; unmatched bases: 18. The CDR3 is 19 amino acids. CDR3 in DNA: TGCGCCAGCAGCCGAGAGACTTTATGGCGGGAGGGTAGGGCCGGGGAGCTGTTTTTT. Translating it yields CASSRETLWREGRAGELFF.

This chain connects TRBV7-2 to TRBJ2-7; 8 bases fit TRBD2. Trimming removed 5 bases from V and 4 bases from J; junction bases left unmatched: 4. In germline, CDR1 is SGHTA, CDR2 FQGNSA. The CDR3 extends over 13 amino acids. The CDR3 DNA follows: TGTGCCAGCAGCCCCTCGGGAGGGTACGAGCAGTACTTC. Protein sequence: CASSPSGGYEQYF.

The chain links TRBV3-1 (or the pseudogene TRBV3-2) to TRBJ2-1; 10 bases align to TRBD2. Germline lookup yields CDR1 LGHDT and CDR2 YNNKEL (reference sequence). The V and J ends lost 3 bases and 6 bases, in that order; junction bases with no gene match: 11. This CDR3 is built from 17 residues. The CDR3: CASSQNLAGVGGNEQFF. As DNA, the CDR3 is TGTGCCAGCAGCCAGAACCTAGCGGGAGTTGGGGGCAATGAGCAGTTCTTC.

This chain uses TRBV6-5 with TRBJ1-2, with D unclear. V was trimmed by 0 bases and J by 5 bases, leaving 16 bases between them. The germline V gene has CDR1 MNHEY and CDR2 SVGAGI. The CDR3 consists of 16 residues. The CDR3 DNA reads TGTGCCAGCAGTTACTCAAGACTCCCCACTATGTATGGCTACACCTTC. This sequence encodes CASSYSRLPTMYGYTF.

The gene calls are TRBV10-3 and TRBJ2-2, with D possibly TRBD1 on 6 matching bases. The ends were cut back, 4 bases at V and 6 bases at J, with 12 bases in the middle. The CDR3 loop spans 14 amino acids. Germline V gives CDR1 ENHRY, CDR2 SYGVKD. The chain's CDR3 is CAISVRGTAGELFF. The DNA of the CDR3 is TGTGCCATCAGTGTCAGGGGAACGGCCGGGGAGCTGTTTTTT.

The chain employs TRBV2 and TRBJ2-2; D remains unclear. This CDR3 has 15 residues. Germline CDR1 reads SNHLY; CDR2 reads FYNNEI. V was pared by 8 bases and J by 3 bases, with 16 bases between. CDR3 in amino acids: CASGPPITYTGELFF. DNA of the CDR3: TGTGCCAGCGGCCCGCCGATAACGTACACCGGGGAGCTGTTTTTT.